The source of this T cell receptor beta chain is a study of T cells after yellow fever vaccination. Study-level background: For low cell numbers, libraries were made with SMART-Seq v4 Ultra Low Input. Study-wide results and limits: Though it reached lower strength, the secondary response hit its peak faster, day 5 versus 15. High-abundance clonotypes from the bulk population could contaminate FACS-sorted repertoires.

A process of 5'RACE template switching, which added a universal primer site and UMIs, was used to make TCR cDNA. Each CDR3 protein is one row after TCRdb ran MiXCR on the 5' RACE reads. The sample consists of over 300,000 distinct CDR3 sequences, roughly 4.3% of them appearing once. This clonotype occurred a few times. Its antigen is not identified. The origin of this receptor is a man aged 18 to 35 who received the YFV17D yellow fever vaccine. The source was PBMCs, collected 5 days after the yellow fever booster vaccination.

This chain's CDR3 is CASSWGQGTYEQYF. The CDR3 bases are TGTGCCAGCAGTTGGGGACAGGGGACATACGAGCAGTACTTC. V usage is TRBV6-5 and J usage is TRBJ2-7, with 10 bases aligning to TRBD1. Germline V CDR1 and CDR2: MNHEY, SVGAGI. V lost 4 bases, J lost 4 bases, and 4 bases stayed unmatched. This CDR3 comprises 14 residues.